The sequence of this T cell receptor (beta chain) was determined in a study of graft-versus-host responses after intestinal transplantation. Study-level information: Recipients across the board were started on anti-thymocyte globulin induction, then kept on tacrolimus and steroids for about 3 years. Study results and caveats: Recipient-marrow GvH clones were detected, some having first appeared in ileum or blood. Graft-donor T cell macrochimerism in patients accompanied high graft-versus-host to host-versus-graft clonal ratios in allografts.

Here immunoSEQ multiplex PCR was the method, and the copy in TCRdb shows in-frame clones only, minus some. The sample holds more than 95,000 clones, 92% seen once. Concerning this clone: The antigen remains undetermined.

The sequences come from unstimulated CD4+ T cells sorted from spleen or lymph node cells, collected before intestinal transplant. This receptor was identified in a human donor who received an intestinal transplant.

CDR3 nucleotides: TGTGCCAGCAGCAACCCGGGAGCCCAGGGGACCCAGTACTTC. Translating it yields CASSNPGAQGTQYF. V and J are TRBV5-4 and TRBJ2-5, with a weak D call TRBD2 (6 bases). Trimming cost V 4 bases and J 7 bases, with 17 bases left between them. Germline V gene sequence: CDR1 SGHNT, CDR2 YYREEE (reference sequence). The CDR3 totals 14 residues.